A single sample is the source of the 10 T cell receptor beta chains below, sequenced in a study of CD8 T cells in ankylosing spondylitis. Study-level points and caveats: A motif of under 10 highly homologous TCR beta variants was seen as apparently characteristic of ankylosing spondylitis blood.

No antigens are known for them. One entry per CDR3 protein results from TCRdb running MiXCR on the 5' RACE reads. The sample holds about 210,000 distinct CDR3 sequences, around 6.6% seen once. Sequences were obtained from blood, either unsorted or a sorted T cell fraction (not recorded which). Receptor source: a male donor with ankylosing spondylitis.

This clonotype came up many times. V and J are TRBV9 and TRBJ1-1; TRBD1 is a possible D gene (6 bases). Germline V gene lookup returns CDR1 SGDLS and CDR2 YYNGEE. Trimming stripped 2 bases from V and 6 bases from J, with 20 bases between. The CDR3 is made up of 16 amino acids. The CDR3 bases are TGTGCCAGCAGCGTGGGACCTGGCAGGGGAGGACCTGAAGCTTTCTTT. This sequence encodes CASSVGPGRGGPEAFF.

This clonotype was counted a few times. The chain uses TRBV28 and TRBJ2-7, with 10 bases that match TRBD2. The germline gives CDR1 MDHEN, CDR2 SYDVKM. Trimming at V came to 5 bases and at J to 6 bases, leaving 10 bases not matched to a gene. CDR3 length equals 15 residues. CDR3 in DNA: TGTGCCAGCAGTCCCCTGACTAGCGGGCGGATCGAGCAGTACTTC. Its translation: CASSPLTSGRIEQYF.

This clonotype was recorded many times. V is TRBV7-2 and J is TRBJ2-7; 8 nucleotides match TRBD2. The CDR3 is 13 residues long. Per germline, CDR1 SGHTA and CDR2 FQGNSA. The trim removed 5 bases at V and 3 bases at J, leaving 3 bases unmatched. In DNA, the CDR3 is TGTGCCAGCAGCATTGCGGGGGGCTACGAGCAGTACTTC. This sequence encodes CASSIAGGYEQYF.

This clonotype has at least ten counts. V usage is TRBV4-2 and J usage is TRBJ2-1, with TRBD2 matching 7 bases. Per germline, CDR1 LGHNA and CDR2 YNFKEQ. V was clipped by 4 bases and J by 8 bases; unmatched bases: 8. The CDR3 extends over 14 amino acids. The DNA of the CDR3 is TGTGCCAGCAGCCTAGCCGGGACTAAGGATGAGCAGTTCTTC. Translation gives CASSLAGTKDEQFF.

In its sample, this clonotype was seen many times. The chain recombines TRBV5-5 with TRBJ2-3, with D maybe TRBD1 (5 bases). The CDR3 consists of 16 residues. Germline V lookup: CDR1 SGHKS, CDR2 YYEKEE (reference sequence). Trimming left V 5 bases short and J 1 base short, with 17 bases between. The CDR3 nucleotides are TGTGCCAGCAGGTCTGACAGCTCTCATCGCACAGATACGCAGTATTTT. Its protein is CASRSDSSHRTDTQYF. Using reference TRBV5-5 and TRBJ2-3 for the parts outside the CDR3, the full variable domain is DAGVTQSPTHLIKTRGQQVTLRCSPISGHKSVSWYQQVLGQGPQFIFQYYEKEERGRGNFPDRFSARQFPNYSSELNVNALLLGDSALYLCASRSDSSHRTDTQYFGPGTRLTVL.

This clonotype was detected ten times or more. The V and J genes are TRBV15 and TRBJ2-3, with D perhaps TRBD2 (6 bases). The length of the CDR3 is 14 residues. The germline V gene has CDR1 LNHNV and CDR2 YYDKDF (reference sequence). Trimming shortened V by 5 bases and J by 6 bases, and 15 bases separated the two germline ends. This CDR3 reads CATSDPPREDTQYF. DNA for the CDR3: TGTGCCACCAGCGATCCCCCTCGGGAGGATACGCAGTATTTT.

This clonotype was observed at least ten times. This chain links TRBV7-9 with TRBJ1-1; D unresolved. The CDR3 has 12 amino acids. V shed 1 base and J shed 4 bases, with 4 bases lying between them. Germline V gene data show CDR1 as SEHNR and CDR2 as FQNEAQ (reference sequence). The CDR3 sequence: CASSLDPTEAFF. The CDR3, as DNA: TGTGCCAGCAGCTTAGACCCCACTGAAGCTTTCTTT.

This clonotype was observed many times. The V and J genes are TRBV27 and TRBJ2-7; weak D call: TRBD1 (5 bases). CDR1 and CDR2 from the germline V gene are MNHEY and SMNVEV (reference sequence). CDR3 length: 14 residues. V lost 8 bases and J lost 3, with 17 bases in between. The CDR3 region is CASLKPRVRYEQYF. The CDR3 nucleotides are TGTGCCAGCTTAAAACCCAGGGTGCGCTACGAGCAGTACTTC.

The CDR3 loop reads CASSLGTGRSYEQYF. For the CDR3, the DNA is TGCGCCAGCAGCTTGGGGACAGGGAGATCCTACGAGCAGTACTTC. The V call is TRBV5-1, the J call TRBJ2-7, with 8 nucleotides matching TRBD1. This CDR3 comprises 15 residues. CDR1 SGHRS and CDR2 YFSETQ come from the germline V gene. Trimming at V came to 0 bases and at J to 1 base, leaving 3 bases not matched to a gene. The variable domain in full, with the rest retrieved from reference TRBV5-1 and TRBJ2-7, is KAGVTQTPRYLIKTRGQQVTLSCSPISGHRSVSWYQQTPGQGLQFLFEYFSETQRNKGNFPGRFSGRQFSNSRSEMNVSTLELGDSALYLCASSLGTGRSYEQYFGPGTRLTVT.

The rearrangement joins TRBV11-2 to TRBJ2-7; D is ambiguous. CDR3 length equals 15 residues. Trimming pared 7 bases from V and 3 bases from J, leaving 19 bases between. Germline V lookup: CDR1 SGHAT, CDR2 FQNNGV. The CDR3 here is CASTLSAEPLYEQYF. As DNA, the CDR3 is TGTGCCAGCACCTTGTCAGCAGAACCCCTCTACGAGCAGTACTTC.